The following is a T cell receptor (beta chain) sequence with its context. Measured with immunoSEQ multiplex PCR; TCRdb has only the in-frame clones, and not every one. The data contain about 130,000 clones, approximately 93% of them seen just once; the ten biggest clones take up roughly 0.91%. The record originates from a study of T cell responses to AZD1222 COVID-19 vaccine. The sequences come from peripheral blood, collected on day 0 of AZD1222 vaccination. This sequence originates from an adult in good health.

The CDR3 DNA reads TGTGCCAGCAAAAACCTTGAGGTCTACAATGAGCAGTTCTTC. It codes for CASKNLEVYNEQFF. The chain recombines TRBV6-5 with TRBJ2-1; D gene uncertain. V was pared by 7 bases and J by 3 bases, with 13 bases between. The CDR3 consists of 14 residues. Germline CDR1 and CDR2: MNHEY and SVGAGI.